Described below is a single T cell receptor beta chain sequence and its context. Its target antigen remains unknown. This record comes from a study of CXCR3-negative and CXCR3-positive naive CD8 T cells (dated by TCRdb to the late 2010s). Background on the whole study: In total, about 135 million TRB reads were obtained, corresponding to roughly 1.5 +/- 0.3 million reads per library. The diversity and physicochemical repertoire analyses included more than ten donors pooled from two independent experiments. For the TRBV-TRBJ cluster analysis, the naive subsets came from 5 donors, while the memory cells came from 3 donors. Study-level results and caveats: Both naive subsets had comparably high repertoire diversity, while memory CD8+ T cells had much lower repertoire diversity. Because CXCR3 expression was partially decreased after cryopreservation, freshly isolated PBMCs were used for most assays. Surface CD5, linked to self-reactivity in mice, was comparable between naive subsets; TCR interaction strength was therefore also inferred from TRB CDR3 physicochemical properties. TRB CDR3s from CXCR3-positive naive cells showed higher hydrophobicity (lower Kidera factor 4), lower energy, and higher strength and volume indices than CXCR3-negative naive cells. Naive CXCR3-negative and CXCR3-positive cells from the same donor showed similar TRBV-TRBJ usage, whereas memory cells showed distinct patterns.

Each CD8+ T cell subset was flow-sorted in triplicate, and around 320,000 cells per subset were placed directly into RLT lysis buffer. To exclude memory contaminants, naive CD8+ T cells were stringently defined as CD45RO-CCR7+CD27+CD95-. Peripheral blood mononuclear cells were isolated from buffy coats by standard density gradient centrifugation. A FACSAria III was used to flow-sort naive CD8+ T cells into CXCR3-negative and CXCR3-positive populations. Total RNA was extracted from sorted cells with an RNeasy Mini Kit. CDR1 SQVTM and CDR2 ANQGSEA were looked up in the germline V gene. The CDR3 starts with the cysteine, ends with the phenylalanine, and has 11 residues. The nucleotide record is missing. Data came from a NextSeq 550. The Human TCR Profiling Kit (MiLaboratory) was used to make UMI-labeled 5' RACE TRB cDNA libraries. cDNA synthesis used the entire amount of extracted RNA, and PCR amplification then used the entire amount of cDNA produced. Libraries were prepared in parallel with an identical number of PCR cycles. Concerning the study's data processing: With a minimum of two reads required per UMI, MIGEC and MiXCR pulled out about 52,000 +/- 9,100 unique UMI-labeled TRB cDNA molecules from each library. An average of about 40,000 +/- 10,000 functional in-frame TRB CDR3 nucleotide clonotypes without stop codons was found per library. After downsampling to 5000 UMI-labeled TRB molecules per sample, diversity metrics such as normalized Shannon-Wiener and Chao1 were calculated in VDJtools. For the central five CDR3 residues, VDJtools calculated physicochemical properties weighted by clonotype size, namely interaction energy, strength, volume and Kidera factor 4. After reprocessing by TCRdb, each CDR3 protein sequence is one entry, and no DNA is given. The V and J calls and clone size are TCRdb's, not the authors'. This sample's table carries around 5,300 distinct CDR3 sequences. Roughly 2.5% of the sample lies in the top ten.

The chain is made from TRBV29-1 and TRBJ2-1. The source of this sequence is a human donor in good health. Some clones in this sample may be carry-over from other donors' samples. Material: naive CXCR3- CD8+ T cells from blood. The sample's cell subset or site, from its label and the paper: CD45RO-CCR7+CD27+CD95- naive CD8+ T cells lacking CXCR3 (TNR3-). Here the CDR3 is given as CSVEAGAEQFF.